This T cell receptor (beta chain) was captured by sequencing in a study of blood T cell repertoires in COVID-19. About the research overall: Sites in the United States, Italy and Spain provided acute and convalescent COVID-19 samples. T cells, B-cell-depleted T cells, or PBMCs provided the cDNA or gDNA that served as material.

In the study's own analysis: Estimation of nucleated cell counts was performed using reference gene primer amplification. TCRdb's table, derived via immunoSEQ multiplex PCR, lists solely in-frame clones and lacks some. Clone size and the V and J calls come from that table; the DNA yielded D and trimming. Counted here are some 400,000 clones, roughly 80% occurring once; the ten biggest clones make up roughly 1.2%. CDR1 and CDR2 from the germline V gene are KGHSH and LQKENI. The length of the CDR3 is 19 residues. J was trimmed by 2 bases and V by 2 bases; bases with no gene match: 15. This sequence originates from a human donor with acute or convalescent COVID-19. The donor label of this sample is uncertain. The V gene is TRBV18, the J gene TRBJ2-5; 9 bases align to TRBD1. The sequenced material came from peripheral blood. The CDR3 region has the DNA TGTGCCAGCTCACCAGGTGCCTTCTCCGGGACAGGGTTTCAAGAGACCCAGTACTTC. This gives the protein CASSPGAFSGTGFQETQYF.